This T cell receptor beta chain comes out of a study of blood T cell repertoires in COVID-19. CDR1 is ENHRY and CDR2 is SYGVKD in the germline V gene. V shed 6 bases and J 5 bases; nucleotides not matched to a gene: 5. This CDR3 comprises 15 residues. The study recruited people aged about 18 to 95 years across 20 to 30 US areas. Cohort allocation depended upon clinical history that participants reported. Symptom resolution, clearance, or two negative PCRs marked donors in Cohort 3 as recovered. Only in-frame clones appear in the TCRdb table, and some are missing; sequencing was by immunoSEQ multiplex PCR. This table holds around 260,000 clones, 80% to 95% found once.

The receptor comes from a woman aged 30 to 39 who had recovered from COVID-19. The V and J genes are TRBV10-3 and TRBJ2-2; 11 bases match TRBD1. Sequencing input: PBMCs or T cells enriched from blood (not recorded which). The CDR3 DNA reads TGTGCCATCAGGAGGGGACAGGGGGAAACCGGGGAGCTGTTTTTT. Protein sequence: CAIRRGQGETGELFF.